Here is one T cell receptor beta chain with its context. Its specificity is not known. Treatment noted: approximately nine-day PBMC culture with coronavirus spike peptide pools or control peptides (ViraFEST assay). This sample was included in a study of vaccination and CD4 T cells after COVID-19. Cultured CD4+ T cells had their DNA profiled by the Oncomine TCR Beta short-read assay. Genomic DNA from cultured CD4+ T cells was extracted. TCRdb used MiXCR to reprocess the PCR reads, holding one entry per CDR3 protein. The table includes over 10,000 distinct CDR3 sequences, around 75% detected once. Sequencing was carried out using CD4+ T cells from blood, cultured in vitro. The clonotype comes from a human donor who had recovered from COVID-19.

This CDR3 reads CASRHLLAQYF. The CDR3 DNA follows: TGTGCCAGCAGGCACCTGCTGGCCCAGTACTTC. V is TRBV6-1 and J is TRBJ2-5; D is unresolved. V lost 6 bases and J lost 9, with 11 bases in between. This CDR3 region has 11 residues. CDR1 is MNHNS, CDR2 SASEGT, per germline.